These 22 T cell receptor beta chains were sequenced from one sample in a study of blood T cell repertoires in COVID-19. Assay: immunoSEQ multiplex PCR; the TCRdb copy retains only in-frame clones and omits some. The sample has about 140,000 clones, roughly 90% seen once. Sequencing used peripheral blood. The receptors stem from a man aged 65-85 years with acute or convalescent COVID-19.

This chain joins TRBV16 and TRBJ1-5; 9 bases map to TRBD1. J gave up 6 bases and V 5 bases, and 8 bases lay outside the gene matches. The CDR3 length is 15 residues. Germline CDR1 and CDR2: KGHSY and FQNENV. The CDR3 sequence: CASSLGQGRGQPQHF. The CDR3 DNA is TGTGCCAGCAGCTTAGGACAGGGGAGAGGTCAGCCCCAGCATTTT.

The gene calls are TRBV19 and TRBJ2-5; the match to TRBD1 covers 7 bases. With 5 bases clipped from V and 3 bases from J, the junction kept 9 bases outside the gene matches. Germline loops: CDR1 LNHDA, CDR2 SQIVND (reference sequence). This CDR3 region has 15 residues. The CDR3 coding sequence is TGTGCCAGTAGTGGAGCCGGGACAGCAAAAGAGACCCAGTACTTC. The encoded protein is CASSGAGTAKETQYF.

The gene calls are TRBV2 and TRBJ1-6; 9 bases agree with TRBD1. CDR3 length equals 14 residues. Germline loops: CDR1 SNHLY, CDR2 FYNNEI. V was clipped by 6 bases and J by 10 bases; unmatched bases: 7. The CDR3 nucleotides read TGTGCCAGCAGGCTACAGGGGGCGAAGTCACCCCTCCACTTT. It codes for CASRLQGAKSPLHF.

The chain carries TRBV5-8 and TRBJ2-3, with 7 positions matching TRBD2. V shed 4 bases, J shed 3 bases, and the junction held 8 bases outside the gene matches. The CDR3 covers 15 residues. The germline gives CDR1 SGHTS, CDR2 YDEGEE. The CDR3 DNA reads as TGTGCCAGCAGCAGGGGTGGCGGGGGTACAGATACGCAGTATTTT. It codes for CASSRGGGGTDTQYF. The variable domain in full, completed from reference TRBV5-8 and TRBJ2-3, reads EAGVTQSPTHLIKTRGQQATLRCSPISGHTSVYWYQQALGLGLQFLLWYDEGEERNRGNFPPRFSGRQFPNYSSELNVNALELEDSALYLCASSRGGGGTDTQYFGPGTRLTVL.

The CDR3 spells CASSPSAGVSGNTIYF. CDR3 DNA sequence: TGCGCCAGCAGCCCGTCGGCAGGTGTCTCTGGAAACACCATATATTTT. The chain is built from TRBV5-1 and TRBJ1-3; D call uncertain. Germline CDR1 is SGHRS and CDR2 is YFSETQ. CDR3 length equals 16 residues. Deletions cut 4 bases from V and 0 bases from J, with 14 bases between.

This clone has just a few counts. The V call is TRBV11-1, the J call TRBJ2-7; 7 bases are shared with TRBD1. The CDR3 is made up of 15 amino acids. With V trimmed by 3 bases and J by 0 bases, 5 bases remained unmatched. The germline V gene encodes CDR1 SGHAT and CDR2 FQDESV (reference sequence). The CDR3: CASSFDRVGSYEQYF. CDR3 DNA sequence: TGTGCCAGCAGCTTCGACAGGGTCGGCTCCTACGAGCAGTACTTC.

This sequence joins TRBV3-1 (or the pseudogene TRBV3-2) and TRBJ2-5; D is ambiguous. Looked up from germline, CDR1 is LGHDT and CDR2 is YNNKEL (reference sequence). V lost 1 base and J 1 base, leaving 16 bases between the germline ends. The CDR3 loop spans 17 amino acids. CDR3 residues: CASSQAPAVRIQETQYF. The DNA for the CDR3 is TGTGCCAGCAGCCAAGCCCCCGCCGTGAGGATCCAAGAGACCCAGTACTTC.

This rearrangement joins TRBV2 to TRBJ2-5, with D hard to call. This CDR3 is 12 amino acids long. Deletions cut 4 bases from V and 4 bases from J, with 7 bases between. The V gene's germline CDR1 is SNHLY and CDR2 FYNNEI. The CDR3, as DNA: TGTGCCAGCAGTGGAGGCCCAGAGACCCAGTACTTC. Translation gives CASSGGPETQYF. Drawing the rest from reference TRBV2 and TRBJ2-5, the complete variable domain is EPEVTQTPSHQVTQMGQEVILRCVPISNHLYFYWYRQILGQKVEFLVSFYNNEISEKSEIFDDQFSVERPDGSNFTLKIRSTKLEDSAMYFCASSGGPETQYFGPGTRLLVL.

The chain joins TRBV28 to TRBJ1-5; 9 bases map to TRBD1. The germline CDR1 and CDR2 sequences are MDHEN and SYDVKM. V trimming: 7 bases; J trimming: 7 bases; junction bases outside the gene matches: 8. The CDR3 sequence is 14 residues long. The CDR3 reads CASKPGQGWQPQHF. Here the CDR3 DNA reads TGTGCCAGCAAACCGGGACAGGGATGGCAGCCCCAGCATTTT.

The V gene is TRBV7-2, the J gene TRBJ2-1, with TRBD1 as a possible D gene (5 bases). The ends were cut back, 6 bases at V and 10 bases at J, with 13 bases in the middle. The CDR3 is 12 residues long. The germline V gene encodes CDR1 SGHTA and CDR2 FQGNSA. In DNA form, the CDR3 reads TGTGCCAGCAGTTTACAGGTGTTCGAGCAGTTCTTC. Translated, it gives CASSLQVFEQFF.

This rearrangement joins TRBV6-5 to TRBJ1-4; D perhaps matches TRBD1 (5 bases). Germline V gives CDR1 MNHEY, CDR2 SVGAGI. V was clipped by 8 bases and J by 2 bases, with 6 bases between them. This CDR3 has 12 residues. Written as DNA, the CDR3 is TGTGCCAGCGGGGGGACTAATGAAAAACTGTTTTTT. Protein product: CASGGTNEKLFF.

This CDR3 reads CASRLSWDRGVDNEQFF. The CDR3 DNA is TGTGCCAGTAGATTATCCTGGGACAGGGGAGTCGACAATGAGCAGTTCTTC. The chain links TRBV19 to TRBJ2-1, with 10 bases identical to TRBD1. Germline-derived CDR1 and CDR2 are LNHDA and SQIVND (reference sequence). The junction had 13 bases not matched to a gene; V was cut back by 6 bases and J by 5 bases. CDR3 length equals 17 residues.

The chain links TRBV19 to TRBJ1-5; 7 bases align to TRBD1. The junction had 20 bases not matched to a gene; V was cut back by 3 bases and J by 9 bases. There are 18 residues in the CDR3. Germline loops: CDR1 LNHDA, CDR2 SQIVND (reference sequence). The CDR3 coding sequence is TGTGCCAGTAGTATGTTAGGTCGACTGACAGGGACCACGACGCCCCAGCATTTT. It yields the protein CASSMLGRLTGTTTPQHF.

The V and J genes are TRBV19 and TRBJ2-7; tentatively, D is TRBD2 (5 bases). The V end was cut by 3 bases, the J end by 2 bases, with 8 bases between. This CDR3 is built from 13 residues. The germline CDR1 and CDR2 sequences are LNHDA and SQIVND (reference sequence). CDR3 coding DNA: TGTGCCAGTAGTATGAAGACTACCTACGAGCAGTACTTC. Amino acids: CASSMKTTYEQYF.

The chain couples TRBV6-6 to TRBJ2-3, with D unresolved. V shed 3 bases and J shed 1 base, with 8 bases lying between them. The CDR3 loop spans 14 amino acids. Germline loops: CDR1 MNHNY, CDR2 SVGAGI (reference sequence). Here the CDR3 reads CASSYGLRTDTQYF. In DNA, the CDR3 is TGTGCCAGCAGTTATGGGCTTCGCACAGATACGCAGTATTTT.

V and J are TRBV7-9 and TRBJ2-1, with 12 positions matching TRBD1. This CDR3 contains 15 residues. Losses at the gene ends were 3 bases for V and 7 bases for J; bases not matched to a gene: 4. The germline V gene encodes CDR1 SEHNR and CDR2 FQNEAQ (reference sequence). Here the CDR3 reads CASSLGQGALNEQFF. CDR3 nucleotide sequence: TGTGCCAGCAGCTTGGGACAGGGGGCGCTTAATGAGCAGTTCTTC.

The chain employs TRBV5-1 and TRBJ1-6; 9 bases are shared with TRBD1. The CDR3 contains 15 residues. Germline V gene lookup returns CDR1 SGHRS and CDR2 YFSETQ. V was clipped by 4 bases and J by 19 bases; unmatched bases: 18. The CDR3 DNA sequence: TGCGCCAGCAGCCGAACCACAGGGGGCGGCCTGCCCTTGCACTTT. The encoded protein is CASSRTTGGGLPLHF.

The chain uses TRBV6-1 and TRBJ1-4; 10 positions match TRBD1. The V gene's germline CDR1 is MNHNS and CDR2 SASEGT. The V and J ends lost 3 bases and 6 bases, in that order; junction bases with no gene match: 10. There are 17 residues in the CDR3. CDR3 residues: CASSERPPGQGHEKLFF. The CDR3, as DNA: TGTGCCAGCAGTGAGAGACCCCCGGGACAGGGGCATGAAAAACTGTTTTTT.

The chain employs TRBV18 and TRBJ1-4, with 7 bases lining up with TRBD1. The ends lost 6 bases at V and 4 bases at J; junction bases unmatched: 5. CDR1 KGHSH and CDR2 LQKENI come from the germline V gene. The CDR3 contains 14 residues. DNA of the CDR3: TGTGCCAGCTCTAGGGACAGAAATAATGAAAAACTGTTTTTT. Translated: CASSRDRNNEKLFF.

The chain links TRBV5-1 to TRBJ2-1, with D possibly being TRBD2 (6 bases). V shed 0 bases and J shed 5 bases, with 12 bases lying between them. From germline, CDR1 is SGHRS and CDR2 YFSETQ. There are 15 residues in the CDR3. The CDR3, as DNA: TGCGCCAGCAGCTTGGAGGGCGGGGTAAACAATGAGCAGTTCTTC. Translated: CASSLEGGVNNEQFF.

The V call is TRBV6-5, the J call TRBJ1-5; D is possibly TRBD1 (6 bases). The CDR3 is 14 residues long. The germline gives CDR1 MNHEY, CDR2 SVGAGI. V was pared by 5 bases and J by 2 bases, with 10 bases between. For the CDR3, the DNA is TGTGCCAGCAGTACCCGACAGGGCAATCAGCCCCAGCATTTT. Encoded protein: CASSTRQGNQPQHF.

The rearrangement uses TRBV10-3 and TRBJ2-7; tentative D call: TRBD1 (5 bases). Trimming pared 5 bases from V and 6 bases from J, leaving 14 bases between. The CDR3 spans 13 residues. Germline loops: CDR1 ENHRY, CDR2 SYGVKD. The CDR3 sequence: CAISNDSPAEQYF. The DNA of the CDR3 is TGTGCCATCAGTAACGACAGTCCCGCCGAGCAGTACTTC.